This T cell receptor (beta chain) came from a study of blood T cell repertoires in COVID-19. The overall study: Whether acute or convalescent, the COVID-19 samples came from the United States, Italy and Spain.

Symptom resolution, clearance, or two negative PCRs marked donors in Cohort 3 as recovered. CDR3 length: 13 residues. With 8 bases removed from V and 1 base from J, the gap between germline ends came to 9 bases. CDR1 is SNHLY, CDR2 FYNNEI, per germline. This clone was seen once. Per the authors' pipeline: Nucleated cell number was recorded as an estimate derived from reference gene primer amplification. Sequencing used immunoSEQ multiplex PCR; TCRdb keeps in-frame clones, though not all of them. V and J calls and clone size come straight from that table; D and trimming were deduced from the DNA. The sample shows 150,000 to 200,000 clones, around 87% of them seen only once.

J is TRBJ2-1 and V is TRBV2; TRBD2 is a possible D gene (6 bases). Sequencing was performed on PBMCs or T cells enriched from blood (not recorded which). This receptor was identified in a woman aged 25 to 39 who had recovered from COVID-19. The CDR3 loop reads CASGGSSYNEQFF. The CDR3 bases are TGTGCCAGCGGGGGGAGTTCCTACAATGAGCAGTTCTTC.